A single sample gave rise to the 25 T cell receptor beta chains below, sequenced in a study of cytomegalovirus exposure and HLA in healthy donors. TCRdb's table, derived via immunoSEQ multiplex PCR, lists solely in-frame clones and lacks some. The sample consists of around 200,000 clones, 80% to 90% of them appearing once. Material: PBMCs. These receptors all stem from a woman aged 18-29 years in good health and CMV-seronegative.

The chain employs TRBV12-5 and TRBJ2-1, with TRBD2 identical over 12 bases. In germline, CDR1 is LGHNT, CDR2 FRNRAP. The CDR3 has 15 residues. Losses at the gene ends were 6 bases for V and 10 bases for J; bases not matched to a gene: 10. CDR3 loop: CASGLGLAGLSEQFF. The CDR3 DNA reads as TGTGCTAGTGGACTGGGACTAGCGGGCCTCAGCGAGCAGTTCTTC.

The chain is built from TRBV2 and TRBJ2-2; TRBD2 matches 12 bases. Germline trimming cut 3 bases from V and 5 bases from J; bases unmatched to any gene: 7. Germline V gene sequence: CDR1 SNHLY, CDR2 FYNNEI. This CDR3 region has 17 residues. The CDR3 bases are TGTGCCAGCAGTGACCCTAGCGGGAGGGCGGGGACCGGGGAGCTGTTTTTT. Translation gives CASSDPSGRAGTGELFF.

The chain uses TRBV28 and TRBJ2-1, with TRBD1 identical over 12 bases. Germline V CDR1 and CDR2: MDHEN, SYDVKM. V lost 8 bases to trimming and J lost 8 bases; unmatched junction nucleotides: 7. The CDR3 is 14 residues long. The CDR3 is CASGGTGGEDEQFF. CDR3 DNA sequence: TGTGCCAGCGGGGGGACAGGGGGCGAGGATGAGCAGTTCTTC.

The genes are TRBV5-3 and TRBJ2-1, with TRBD2 matching over 15 bases. TRBV5-3 is labeled an ORF, and its function is uncertain. The CDR3 covers 17 residues. J lost 8 bases, V lost 1 base, and 7 bases had no gene match. The CDR3 coding sequence is TGTGCCAGAAGCTTGTCCGGGACTAGCGGGAGGTGCGATGAGCAGTTCTTC. Residues: CARSLSGTSGRCDEQFF.

The CDR3, as DNA: TGTGCCACCAGCGGTTGGACTAGCGGGAACTACAATGAGCAGTTCTTC. It codes for CATSGWTSGNYNEQFF. The chain couples TRBV15 to TRBJ2-1; 12 nucleotides match TRBD2. Germline V gene lookup returns CDR1 LNHNV and CDR2 YYDKDF (reference sequence). The junction had 5 bases not matched to a gene; V was cut back by 5 bases and J by 3 bases. The CDR3 runs 16 residues.

The gene calls are TRBV9 and TRBJ2-7, with 8 nucleotides matching TRBD2. V dropped 3 bases and J dropped 1; count of bases not matched to a gene: 6. The CDR3 is 15 residues long. CDR1 is SGDLS, CDR2 YYNGEE, per germline. CDR3 protein: CASSAGGDISYEQYF. Written as DNA, the CDR3 is TGTGCCAGCAGCGCCGGGGGGGACATTTCCTACGAGCAGTACTTC.

J is TRBJ2-3 and V is TRBV18; D not certain. Trimming shortened V by 6 bases and J by 5 bases, and 9 bases separated the two germline ends. This CDR3 has 12 residues. The V gene's germline CDR1 is KGHSH and CDR2 LQKENI. The CDR3 loop reads CASSKPGDTQYF. DNA of the CDR3: TGTGCCAGCTCGAAACCGGGAGATACGCAGTATTTT.

This clone was detected once. The chain joins TRBV7-9 to TRBJ2-1; 11 bases fit TRBD2. Losses at the gene ends were 3 bases for V and 11 bases for J; bases not matched to a gene: 6. From germline, CDR1 is SEHNR and CDR2 FQNEAQ (reference sequence). The CDR3 spans 14 residues. CDR3 sequence (DNA): TGTGCCAGCAGCTTGCCTCTAGCGGGGGGCAAGCAGTTCTTC. It specifies CASSLPLAGGKQFF.

The rearrangement uses TRBV27 and TRBJ2-7; the D gene is possibly TRBD1 (5 bases). CDR1 and CDR2 (germline): MNHEY, SMNVEV (reference sequence). Trimming removed 0 bases from V and 3 bases from J, with 9 bases in between. The CDR3 runs 14 residues. The DNA of the CDR3 is TGTGCCAGCAGTTTATCGGGGCAGGACTACGAGCAGTACTTC. It yields the protein CASSLSGQDYEQYF.

CDR3 protein: CASRRQGAYNEQFF. The DNA for the CDR3 is TGTGCCAGCAGGCGACAGGGAGCCTACAATGAGCAGTTCTTC. The chain recombines TRBV6-5 with TRBJ2-1, with TRBD1 identical over 7 bases. The ends lost 6 bases at V and 2 bases at J; junction bases unmatched: 4. Germline V gene data show CDR1 as MNHEY and CDR2 as SVGAGI. This CDR3 spans 14 amino acids.

The rearrangement joins TRBV9 to TRBJ2-2; D is uncertain. V was cut by 0 bases and J by 7 bases, with 10 bases left in between. The CDR3 length is 14 residues. CDR1 is SGDLS, CDR2 YYNGEE, per germline. The CDR3 DNA is TGTGCCAGCAGCGTAGGTCCCGAGGTCGGGGAGCTGTTTTTT. This sequence encodes CASSVGPEVGELFF.

The chain's CDR3 is CASKSTGENTGELFF. The CDR3 nucleotides read TGCGCCAGCAAGTCGACAGGAGAGAACACCGGGGAGCTGTTTTTT. The chain couples TRBV5-1 to TRBJ2-2; D may be TRBD1 (6 bases). V lost 6 bases and J lost 1, with 13 bases in between. This CDR3 has 15 residues. Germline V CDR1 and CDR2: SGHRS, YFSETQ.

The V call is TRBV19, the J call TRBJ2-7; 7 bases align to TRBD2. Losses at the gene ends were 5 bases for V and 3 bases for J; bases not matched to a gene: 4. CDR3 size: 13 residues. The germline CDR1 and CDR2 sequences are LNHDA and SQIVND (reference sequence). The CDR3 bases are TGTGCCAGTAGTCCGGGACTATTCTACGAGCAGTACTTC. As protein: CASSPGLFYEQYF.

CDR3 sequence (DNA): TGTGCCAGCACAGGGGCAAGCTCCTACGAGCAGTACTTC. Translation gives CASTGASSYEQYF. This chain links TRBV27 with TRBJ2-7, with D possibly matching TRBD1 (6 bases). This CDR3 has 13 amino acids. CDR1 MNHEY and CDR2 SMNVEV come from the germline V gene (reference sequence). Trimming shortened V by 7 bases and J by 0 bases, and 10 bases separated the two germline ends.

V is TRBV27 and J is TRBJ2-3; 11 positions agree with TRBD2. The V gene end was trimmed by 5 bases and the J gene end by 1 base; junction bases not matched to a gene: 8. Germline loops: CDR1 MNHEY, CDR2 SMNVEV (reference sequence). The CDR3 extends over 17 amino acids. The CDR3 protein is CASSRLLAGVGTDTQYF. The CDR3 bases are TGTGCCAGCAGTCGACTACTAGCGGGAGTTGGCACAGATACGCAGTATTTT.

This chain connects TRBV28 to TRBJ1-5, with TRBD1 matching 8 bases. J gave up 4 bases and V 6 bases, and 8 bases lay outside the gene matches. Germline CDR1 and CDR2: MDHEN and SYDVKM. The CDR3 has 15 residues. The CDR3 protein is CASRSRGQVNQPQHF. CDR3 nucleotides: TGTGCCAGCAGAAGTCGGGGACAGGTTAATCAGCCCCAGCATTTT.

In DNA form, the CDR3 reads TGTGCCAGCAGCGGACACCGGTACGGAAACTACGAGCAGTACTTC. Encoded protein: CASSGHRYGNYEQYF. The gene calls are TRBV9 and TRBJ2-7; the D is unclear. The V and J ends lost 3 bases and 3 bases respectively, with 16 bases between them. The CDR3 is 15 amino acids. Germline-derived CDR1 and CDR2 are SGDLS and YYNGEE.

This clone has a handful of counts. The chain has TRBV6-6 and TRBJ2-7, with 7 nucleotides matching TRBD2. J lost 6 bases, V lost 7 bases, and 6 bases had no gene match. The CDR3 is 12 amino acids. Germline V gene lookup returns CDR1 MNHNY and CDR2 SVGAGI (reference sequence). The CDR3 region has the DNA TGTGCCAGCAATCAAGCGGGGTTCGAGCAGTACTTC. It is translated as CASNQAGFEQYF.

The chain carries TRBV6-1 and TRBJ1-5; tentatively, D is TRBD1 (5 bases). Per the germline V gene, CDR1 is MNHNS and CDR2 is SASEGT. V lost 1 base and J 5 bases, leaving 15 bases between the germline ends. CDR3 length: 16 amino acids. This CDR3 is CASSEDRDRLHQPQHF. In nucleotides, the CDR3 is TGTGCCAGCAGTGAAGATCGTGACAGACTTCATCAGCCCCAGCATTTT.

Comment on this clone: One end of the junction varies from germline; a read error may be responsible. The chain has TRBV5-1 and TRBJ2-3; D might be TRBD2 (6 bases). Per the germline V gene, CDR1 is SGHRS and CDR2 is YFSETQ. This CDR3 has 10 amino acids. The CDR3 sequence is CGGCTDTQYF. The CDR3 coding sequence is TGTGGGGGGTGCACAGATACGCAGTATTTT.

V and J are TRBV7-9 and TRBJ2-2, with TRBD1 as a possible D gene (6 bases). The length of the CDR3 is 14 residues. CDR1 is SEHNR and CDR2 is FQNEAQ in the germline V gene (reference sequence). V was trimmed by 5 bases and J by 7 bases, leaving 14 bases between them. CDR3 sequence (DNA): TGTGCCAGCAGCCTCGGGACAATTAGCGGGGAGCTGTTTTTT. This gives the protein CASSLGTISGELFF.

The chain couples TRBV28 to TRBJ2-1; 7 positions match TRBD2. The V and J ends lost 6 bases and 2 bases, in that order; junction bases with no gene match: 4. The germline CDR1 and CDR2 sequences are MDHEN and SYDVKM. The CDR3 runs 14 residues. The CDR3 region has the DNA TGTGCCAGCAGGACGCGGGAGACCTACAATGAGCAGTTCTTC. This gives the protein CASRTRETYNEQFF.

The genes are TRBV19 and TRBJ2-2; TRBD2 matches 16 bases. The length of the CDR3 is 17 residues. Trimming removed 5 bases from V and 6 bases from J; junction bases left unmatched: 6. CDR1 and CDR2 (germline): LNHDA, SQIVND (reference sequence). CDR3 in DNA: TGTGCCAGTAGTCCGGGACTAGCGGGAGGGCCCCCCGGGGAGCTGTTTTTT. This translates into CASSPGLAGGPPGELFF. Looking up the rest from reference TRBV19 and TRBJ2-2 gives the full variable domain: DGGITQSPKYLFRKEGQNVTLSCEQNLNHDAMYWYRQDPGQGLRLIYYSQIVNDFQKGDIAEGYSVSREKKESFPLTVTSAQKNPTAFYLCASSPGLAGGPPGELFFGEGSRLTVL.

This clone was observed a single time. The chain combines TRBV18 with TRBJ1-5, with 7 bases matching TRBD1. CDR3 length: 14 amino acids. Germline assignment: CDR1 KGHSH and CDR2 LQKENI. V was clipped by 3 bases and J by 8 bases; unmatched bases: 7. CDR3 nucleotide sequence: TGTGCCAGCTCACCTCGGACAGGCCCAGAGCCCCAGCATTTT. Its protein is CASSPRTGPEPQHF.

This chain uses TRBV7-9 with TRBJ1-3; the D gene is possibly TRBD1 (6 bases). Germline CDR1 SEHNR, CDR2 FQNEAQ (reference sequence). The V end lost 0 bases, the J end lost 0 bases, and 12 bases lay between the germline ends. The CDR3 has 17 residues. The CDR3: CASSLAEYRASGNTIYF. The CDR3 bases are TGTGCCAGCAGCTTAGCGGAATACAGGGCCTCTGGAAACACCATATATTTT.